This record looks at one T cell receptor (beta chain) sequence and its context. Sequencing used immunoSEQ multiplex PCR; TCRdb keeps in-frame clones, though not all of them. The data show approximately 150,000 clones, 75% to 95% seen once. The sample is drawn from a study of control samples from healthy donors and cancer patients. The CDR3 is made up of 15 amino acids. V trimming: 3 bases; J trimming: 6 bases; junction bases outside the gene matches: 5. Germline CDR1 MDHEN, CDR2 SYDVKM. The sequence derives from a man under 40 in good health. The specimen sequenced was blood. This chain connects TRBV28 to TRBJ2-2; 9 nucleotides agree with TRBD1. CDR3 DNA: TGTGCCAGCAGTTTCATGACAGGGGGGGCCGGGGAGCTGTTTTTT. Protein sequence: CASSFMTGGAGELFF.